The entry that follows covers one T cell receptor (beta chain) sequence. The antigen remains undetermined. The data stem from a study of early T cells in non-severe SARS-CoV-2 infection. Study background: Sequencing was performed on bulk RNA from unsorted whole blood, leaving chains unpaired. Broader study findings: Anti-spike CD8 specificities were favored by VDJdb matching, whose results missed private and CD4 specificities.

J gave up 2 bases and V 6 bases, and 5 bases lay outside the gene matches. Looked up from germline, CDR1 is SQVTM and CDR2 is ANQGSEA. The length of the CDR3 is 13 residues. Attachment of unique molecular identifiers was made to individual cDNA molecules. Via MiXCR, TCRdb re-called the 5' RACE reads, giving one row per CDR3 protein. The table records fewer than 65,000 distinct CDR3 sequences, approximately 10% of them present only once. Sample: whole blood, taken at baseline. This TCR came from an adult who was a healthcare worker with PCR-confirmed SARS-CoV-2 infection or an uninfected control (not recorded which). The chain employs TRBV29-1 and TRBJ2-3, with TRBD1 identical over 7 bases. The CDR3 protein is CSVLDRDTDTQYF. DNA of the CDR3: TGCAGCGTCCTTGACAGGGACACAGATACGCAGTATTTT.